This TCR beta chain was identified during a study of blood T cell repertoires in COVID-19. Study context: Sites in the United States, Italy and Spain provided acute and convalescent COVID-19 samples. PBMCs, B-cell-depleted T cells, or T cells provided the cDNA or gDNA that made up the material.

Methods used by the authors: From reference gene primer amplification, estimates of nucleated cell counts were derived. Repertoires were generated with immunoSEQ multiplex PCR, while TCRdb's copy carries only in-frame clones and drops some. Clone size and the V and J calls come from that table; the DNA yielded D and trimming. The repertoire holds about 440,000 clones, with around 89% as singletons. Germline-derived CDR1 and CDR2 are KGHSH and LQKENI. The V end was cut by 4 bases, the J end by 0 bases, with 10 bases between. CDR3 size: 15 residues. The V gene is TRBV18, the J gene TRBJ1-3; D perhaps matches TRBD1 (5 bases). Material: peripheral blood. The TCR originated in a woman in her twenties or thirties with acute or convalescent COVID-19. CDR3 amino acids: CASSLQETSGNTIYF. The CDR3 DNA is TGTGCCAGCTCACTACAGGAGACCTCTGGAAACACCATATATTTT.